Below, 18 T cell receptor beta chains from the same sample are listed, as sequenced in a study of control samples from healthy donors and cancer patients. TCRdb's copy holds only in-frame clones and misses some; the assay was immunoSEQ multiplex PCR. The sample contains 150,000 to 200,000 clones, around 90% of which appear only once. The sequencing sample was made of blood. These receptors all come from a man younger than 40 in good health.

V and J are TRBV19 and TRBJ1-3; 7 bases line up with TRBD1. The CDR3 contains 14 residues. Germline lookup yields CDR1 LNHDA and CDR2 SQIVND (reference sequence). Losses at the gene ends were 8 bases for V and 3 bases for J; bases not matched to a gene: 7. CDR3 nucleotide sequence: TGTGCCAGTCAGATGGGACAGATTGGAAACACCATATATTTT. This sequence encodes CASQMGQIGNTIYF.

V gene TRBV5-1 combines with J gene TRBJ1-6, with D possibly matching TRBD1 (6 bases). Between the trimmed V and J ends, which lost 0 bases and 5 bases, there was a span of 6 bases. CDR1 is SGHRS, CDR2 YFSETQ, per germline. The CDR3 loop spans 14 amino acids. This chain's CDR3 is CASSLGQDNSPLHF. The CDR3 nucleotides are TGCGCCAGCAGCTTGGGACAGGATAATTCACCCCTCCACTTT.

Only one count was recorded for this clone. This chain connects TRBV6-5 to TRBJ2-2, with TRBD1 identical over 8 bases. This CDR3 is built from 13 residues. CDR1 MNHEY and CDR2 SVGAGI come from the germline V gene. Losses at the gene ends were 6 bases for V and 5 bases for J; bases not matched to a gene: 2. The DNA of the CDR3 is TGTGCCAGCAGCGACAGGGGAACCGGGGAGCTGTTTTTT. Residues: CASSDRGTGELFF.

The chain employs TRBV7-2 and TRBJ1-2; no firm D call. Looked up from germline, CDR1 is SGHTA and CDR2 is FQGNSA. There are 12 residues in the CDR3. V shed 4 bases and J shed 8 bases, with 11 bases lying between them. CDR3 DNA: TGTGCCAGCAGCTGGGGTCCCGGGGGCTACACCTTC. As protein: CASSWGPGGYTF.

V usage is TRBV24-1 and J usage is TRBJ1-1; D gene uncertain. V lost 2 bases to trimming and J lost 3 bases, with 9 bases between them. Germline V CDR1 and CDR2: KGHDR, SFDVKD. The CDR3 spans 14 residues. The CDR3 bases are TGTGCCACCAGTGATTCCGGGTCTTACACTGAAGCTTTCTTT. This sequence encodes CATSDSGSYTEAFF.

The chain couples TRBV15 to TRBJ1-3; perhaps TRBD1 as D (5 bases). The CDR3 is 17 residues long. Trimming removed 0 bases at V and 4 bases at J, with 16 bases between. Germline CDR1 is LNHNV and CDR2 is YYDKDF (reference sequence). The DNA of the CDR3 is TGTGCCACCAGCAGAGATTACGGGACGGAAAAAGGAAACACCATATATTTT. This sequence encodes CATSRDYGTEKGNTIYF.

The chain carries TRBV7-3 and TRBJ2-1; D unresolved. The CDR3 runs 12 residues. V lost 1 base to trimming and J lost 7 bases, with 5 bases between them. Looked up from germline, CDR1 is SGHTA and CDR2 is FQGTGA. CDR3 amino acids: CASSLNQNEQFF. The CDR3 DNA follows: TGTGCCAGCAGCTTAAACCAAAATGAGCAGTTCTTC.

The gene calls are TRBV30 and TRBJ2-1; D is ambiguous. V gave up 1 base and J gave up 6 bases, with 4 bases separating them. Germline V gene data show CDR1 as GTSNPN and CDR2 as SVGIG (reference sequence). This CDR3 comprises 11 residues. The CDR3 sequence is CAWSGRNEQFF. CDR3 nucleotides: TGTGCCTGGAGTGGCCGCAATGAGCAGTTCTTC.

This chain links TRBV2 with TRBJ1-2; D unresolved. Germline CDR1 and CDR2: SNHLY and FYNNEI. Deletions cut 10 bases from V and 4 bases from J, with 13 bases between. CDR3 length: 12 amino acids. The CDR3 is CATRVVSYGYTF. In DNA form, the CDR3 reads TGTGCCACTAGAGTGGTATCCTATGGCTACACCTTC.

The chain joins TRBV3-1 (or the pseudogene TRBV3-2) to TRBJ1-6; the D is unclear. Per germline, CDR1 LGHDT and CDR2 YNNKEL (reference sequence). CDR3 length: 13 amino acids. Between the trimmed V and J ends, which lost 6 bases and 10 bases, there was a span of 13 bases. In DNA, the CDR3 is TGTGCCAGCAGTCAAAGTTCCCCATCACCCCTCCACTTT. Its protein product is CASSQSSPSPLHF.

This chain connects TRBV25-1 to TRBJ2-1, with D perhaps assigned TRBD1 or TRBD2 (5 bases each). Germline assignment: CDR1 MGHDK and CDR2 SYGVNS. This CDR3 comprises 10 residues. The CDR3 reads CAIGGNEQFF. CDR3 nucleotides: TGTGCTATTGGGGGAAATGAGCAGTTCTTC.

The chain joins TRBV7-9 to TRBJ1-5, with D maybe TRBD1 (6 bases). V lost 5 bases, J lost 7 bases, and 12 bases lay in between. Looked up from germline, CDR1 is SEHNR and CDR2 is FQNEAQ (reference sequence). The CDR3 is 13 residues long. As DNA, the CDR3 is TGTGCCAGCAGCCCCACGGGGGGCCAGCCCCAGCATTTT. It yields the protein CASSPTGGQPQHF.

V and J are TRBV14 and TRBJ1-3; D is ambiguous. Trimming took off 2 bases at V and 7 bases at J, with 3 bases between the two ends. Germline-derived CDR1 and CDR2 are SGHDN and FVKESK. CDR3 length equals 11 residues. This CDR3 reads CASSQRNTIYF. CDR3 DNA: TGTGCCAGCAGCCAAAGGAACACCATATATTTT.

CDR3 loop: CAISESGLINGYTF. CDR3 sequence (DNA): TGTGCCATCAGTGAGTCGGGGCTGATCAATGGCTACACCTTC. The chain links TRBV10-3 to TRBJ1-2, with D possibly being TRBD1 (5 bases). The CDR3 runs to 14 residues. With 0 bases removed from V and 6 bases from J, the gap between germline ends came to 11 bases. Looked up from germline, CDR1 is ENHRY and CDR2 is SYGVKD.

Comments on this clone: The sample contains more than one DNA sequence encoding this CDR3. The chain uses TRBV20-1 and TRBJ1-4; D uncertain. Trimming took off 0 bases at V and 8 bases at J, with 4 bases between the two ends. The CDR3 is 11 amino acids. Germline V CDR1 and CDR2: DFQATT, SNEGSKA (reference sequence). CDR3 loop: CSAREGEKLFF. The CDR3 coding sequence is TGCAGTGCTAGAGAGGGGGAAAAACTGTTTTTT.

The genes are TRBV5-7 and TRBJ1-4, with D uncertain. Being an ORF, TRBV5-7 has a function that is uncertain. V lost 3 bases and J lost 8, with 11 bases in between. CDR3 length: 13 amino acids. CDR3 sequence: CASSSLGWEKLFF. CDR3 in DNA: TGTGCCAGCAGCTCACTAGGTTGGGAAAAACTGTTTTTT.

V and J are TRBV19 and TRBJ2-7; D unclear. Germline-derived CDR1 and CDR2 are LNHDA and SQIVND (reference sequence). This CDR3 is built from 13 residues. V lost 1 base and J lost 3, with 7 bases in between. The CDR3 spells CASSIGRGYEQYF. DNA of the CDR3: TGTGCCAGTAGTATAGGCCGAGGCTACGAGCAGTACTTC.

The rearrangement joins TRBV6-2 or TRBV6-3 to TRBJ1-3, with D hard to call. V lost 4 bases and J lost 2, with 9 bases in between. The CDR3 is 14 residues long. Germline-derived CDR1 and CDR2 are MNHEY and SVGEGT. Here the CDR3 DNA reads TGTGCCAGCAGTTTTGGGAGGGCTGGAAACACCATATATTTT. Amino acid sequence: CASSFGRAGNTIYF.